This T cell receptor (beta chain) was profiled in a study of blood T cell repertoires in COVID-19. Per the authors' pipeline: It was from reference gene primer amplification that nucleated cell counts were estimated. TCRdb's table, derived via immunoSEQ multiplex PCR, lists solely in-frame clones and lacks some. V and J calls and clone size come straight from that table; D and trimming were deduced from the DNA. The sample has 250,000 or so clones; about 87% are singletons. Germline-derived CDR1 and CDR2 are SGHRS and YFSETQ. The CDR3 is made up of 14 amino acids. Trimming left V 0 bases short and J 2 bases short, with 8 bases between.

The sample was PBMCs or T cells enriched from blood (not recorded which). This chain connects TRBV5-1 to TRBJ2-5; D unclear. The TCR comes from a woman aged 45 to 65 who had recovered from COVID-19. The CDR3 loop is CASSLAPPQETQYF. CDR3 nucleotide sequence: TGCGCCAGCAGCTTGGCCCCCCCTCAAGAGACCCAGTACTTC.